The sequence of this T cell receptor beta chain was determined in a study of T cells in Graves' hyperthyroidism and ophthalmopathy (dated by TCRdb to the late 2010s). Some background on the complete study: Peripheral blood was sampled at the time of initial diagnosis, prior to any treatment. TCR V-J signatures able to tell the groups apart were searched for in a discovery cohort of 95 or so patients, of whom 40 to 45 had Graves' ophthalmopathy and roughly 59 had stable Graves' hyperthyroidism. Prospective prediction of ophthalmopathy was tested in an independent validation cohort consisting of 18 to 20 hyperthyroidism patients and some 16 patients who later progressed to ophthalmopathy. The approximately 90 discovery patients were randomly split 7:3 into training and test sets. Thyroid tissue and blood T-cell repertoires from roughly 6 Graves' hyperthyroidism patients were also compared in the study. After blood sampling, hyperthyroidism patients were treated with methimazole at a starting dose of 30 mg daily, and ophthalmopathy patients were treated with high-dose intravenous methylprednisolone. TCR Vbeta CDR3 sequencing of 120 to 150 peripheral blood samples (fewer than 45 ophthalmopathy, over 70 hyperthyroidism and some 17 progressor patients) is reported in the paper. Findings and caveats that apply to the study as a whole: Most expanded thyroid clonotypes (frequency above 0.001) were also detected in blood, suggesting blood repertoires may reflect thyroid immune responses. During validation, the model predicted progression to ophthalmopathy a median of approximately 7 months ahead of onset, with around 65% sensitivity and 72.22% specificity. A model built on a 13 V-J signature distinguished ophthalmopathy from stable hyperthyroidism, reaching about 89% sensitivity and 81.08% specificity in cross-validation and 80%/75% in testing. Sample size was not statistically predetermined, and blinding of investigators to group allocation was not performed.

The sample holds a few counts of this clonotype. It lacks a known antigen. No base-level quality is on record; no much larger clone is a single base apart. TCR beta CDR3 regions were amplified from RNA transcripts. A first-round RT-PCR of the TCR CDR3 used the HTBI primer set with the Qiagen OneStep RT-PCR kit. Libraries were constructed in a second round of multiplex PCR, after which size selection and purification were carried out. Paired-end sequencing of the libraries was performed with 100 bp reads on an Illumina HiSeq2000. The authors' pipeline ran thus. SOAPnuke was used to process the raw data, removing reads that contained adapters or uncalled bases, had a mean Phred below 15, or lacked an exact match to the constant primer or identifier. High-quality paired reads were merged using COPE v1.2.5, and each unique nucleotide sequence was defined as a clonotype. MiTCR v1.1 was used to align clonotypes to the IMGT TRBV, TRBD and TRBJ reference segments. Only V-J combinations with frequency above 0.0001, covering approximately 99% of repertoires, were analysed. The TCS score was defined as the ratio of F50 (clonal expansion) to E x V (chaos), calculated using BLOSUM62-based TCRdist between CDR3 peptides within each V-J. Welch's t-statistics and random forest reduced 500 to 550 V-J features to around 14, which were used in a naive Bayes classifier (R e1071). TCRdb reprocessed the public reads (quality trimming at Q25 with fastp, clone calling with MiXCR) and kept in-frame beta chains. CDR3 protein duplicates are merged, each entry listing the most common genes and DNA. Here the V and J calls rest on TCRdb's processing, not on the authors' analysis. Across this sample there are fewer than 850,000 distinct CDR3 sequences, with 15% to 20% seen only once. The top ten clones comprise about a sixth of the sample.

Stable Graves' hyperthyroidism was defined as no progression to ophthalmopathy during 18 months of follow-up. Hyperthyroidism patients were newly diagnosed, had a disease duration of under 2 months, and were aged 18 to 65 years. Exclusion was applied to patients with uncontrolled infections, other autoimmune diseases, pregnancy or lactation. Diagnoses were established on the basis of clinical symptoms, serum thyroxine and TRAb, thyroid ultrasound, and orbital computed tomography. PBMCs were isolated from 7.5 to 10 ml of fresh peripheral blood by Ficoll-Paque density gradient centrifugation. Trizol reagent was used to extract total RNA, and RNA quality was then checked on an Agilent 2100 Bioanalyzer. Trimming leaves V shorter by 0 bases and J shorter by 3 bases, with the junction holding 7 bases beyond the gene matches. There are 16 amino acids in the CDR3, from cysteine to phenylalanine inclusive. Left in the record is the CDR3 DNA by itself, 48 bases read in frame from the first base. The germline V gene gives CDR1 as SGHRS and CDR2 as YFSETQ.

The sequencing input was blood. This receptor chain uses TRBV5-1 and TRBJ2-7, with TRBD2 matching 9 junction bases. This TCR was recovered from a man aged 45-65 years with Graves' hyperthyroidism. The DNA sequence is TGCGCCAGCAGCTTGGCCTTAGCGGGAGAACACTACGAGCAGTACTTC. This gives the protein CASSLALAGEHYEQYF.